The 23 T cell receptor beta chains below were found in one sample sequenced in a study of control samples from healthy donors and cancer patients. Using immunoSEQ multiplex PCR, the repertoire was profiled, and TCRdb retains in-frame clones only, with some absent. The data show roughly 130,000 clones, about 95% seen once. The sequencing input was blood. The receptors come from a man aged 25 to 45 in good health.

The table lists this clone with a count of one. The rearrangement uses TRBV4-2 and TRBJ2-7; no clear D gene. Germline CDR1 is LGHNA and CDR2 is YNFKEQ. V lost 1 base, J lost 7 bases, and 5 bases lay in between. The CDR3 is 11 amino acids. Here the CDR3 reads CASSQGDEQYF. CDR3 coding DNA: TGTGCCAGCAGCCAAGGTGATGAGCAGTACTTC.

This rearrangement joins TRBV6-2 or TRBV6-3 to TRBJ1-5, with a tentative D call TRBD1 (6 bases). CDR3 length: 17 amino acids. Trimming stripped 2 bases from V and 0 bases from J, with 14 bases between. Germline-derived CDR1 and CDR2 are MNHEY and SVGEGT. The CDR3 here is CASSYGQNLYSNQPQHF. The CDR3 bases are TGTGCCAGCAGTTACGGACAGAACCTCTATAGCAATCAGCCCCAGCATTTT.

The rearrangement uses TRBV7-9 and TRBJ1-2; D gene ambiguous. CDR3 length: 14 residues. The V end was cut by 5 bases, the J end by 2 bases, with 12 bases between. Germline CDR1 SEHNR, CDR2 FQNEAQ (reference sequence). This CDR3 is CASSPPVENYGYTF. CDR3 bases: TGTGCCAGCAGCCCCCCTGTGGAGAACTATGGCTACACCTTC.

The chain has TRBV4-1 and TRBJ1-3, with D perhaps TRBD1 (5 bases). The CDR3 loop spans 15 amino acids. V gave up 0 bases and J gave up 3 bases, with 9 bases separating them. Germline loops: CDR1 MGHRA, CDR2 YSYEKL. The CDR3 here is CASSQDRGGGNTIYF. CDR3 bases: TGCGCCAGCAGCCAAGATCGGGGGGGTGGAAACACCATATATTTT.

About this clone itself: The identical CDR3 is also encoded by other nucleotide sequences in the sample. V gene TRBV6-2 or TRBV6-3 combines with J gene TRBJ2-7; possible D gene TRBD1, 6 bases. Germline V CDR1 and CDR2: MNHEY, SVGEGT. The CDR3 extends over 13 amino acids. V lost 2 bases and J lost 2, with 7 bases in between. This chain's CDR3 is CASSYGTTYEQYF. The CDR3 DNA reads TGTGCCAGCAGTTACGGGACAACCTACGAGCAGTACTTC.

This clone has only one observation. The chain employs TRBV5-1 and TRBJ2-3; tentatively, D is TRBD2 (5 bases). The CDR3 extends over 14 amino acids. The V end was cut by 4 bases, the J end by 1 base, with 10 bases between. CDR1 and CDR2 from the germline V gene are SGHRS and YFSETQ. The CDR3 is CASSPLSGTDTQYF. The CDR3 bases are TGCGCCAGCAGCCCACTTAGCGGCACAGATACGCAGTATTTT.

This chain joins TRBV19 and TRBJ2-2; D may be TRBD1 (5 bases). Germline-derived CDR1 and CDR2 are LNHDA and SQIVND (reference sequence). This CDR3 contains 15 residues. Trimming pared 2 bases from V and 3 bases from J, leaving 10 bases between. The CDR3 sequence is CASSISGYDTGELFF. The CDR3, as DNA: TGTGCCAGTAGTATATCAGGGTACGACACCGGGGAGCTGTTTTTT.

The rearrangement links TRBV11-2 to TRBJ1-1; D perhaps matches TRBD1 (6 bases). Germline assignment: CDR1 SGHAT and CDR2 FQNNGV. CDR3 length: 13 amino acids. The germline V and J ends were trimmed by 1 base and 4 bases, with 7 bases remaining between them. In DNA, the CDR3 is TGTGCCAGCAGCTTAGGGGGGGCCACTGAAGCTTTCTTT. The encoded protein is CASSLGGATEAFF.

This clone appeared a single time. The chain recombines TRBV4-1 with TRBJ1-1; 8 bases line up with TRBD1. Germline trimming cut 6 bases from V and 3 bases from J; bases unmatched to any gene: 9. The CDR3 consists of 15 residues. CDR1 MGHRA and CDR2 YSYEKL come from the germline V gene. CDR3 region: CASRDGQGVDTEAFF. The DNA for the CDR3 is TGCGCCAGCAGAGACGGACAGGGAGTCGACACTGAAGCTTTCTTT.

V gene TRBV5-6 combines with J gene TRBJ1-2; D is perhaps TRBD1 (6 bases). The length of the CDR3 is 12 residues. Deletions cut 2 bases from V and 7 bases from J, with 9 bases between. The germline gives CDR1 SGHDT, CDR2 YYEEEE. CDR3 DNA sequence: TGTGCCAGCAGCTTCACAGGGCCTGGCTACACCTTC. The encoded protein is CASSFTGPGYTF.

This chain joins TRBV27 and TRBJ1-5; 7 nucleotides align to TRBD1. The germline V gene has CDR1 MNHEY and CDR2 SMNVEV (reference sequence). The CDR3 runs 15 residues. After removal of 7 bases from V and 5 bases from J, the junction contained 11 bases not matched to a gene. The CDR3 nucleotides are TGTGCCAGCAAGGACCAGGGGGATCAGGATCAGCCCCAGCATTTT. Amino acid sequence: CASKDQGDQDQPQHF.

The chain employs TRBV6-6 and TRBJ2-7; D is undetermined. Trimming took 1 base from V and 5 from J, leaving 6 bases between them. Germline V gene sequence: CDR1 MNHNY, CDR2 SVGAGI (reference sequence). The CDR3 length is 12 residues. The CDR3 loop is CASSYFDDEQYF. CDR3 DNA: TGTGCCAGCAGTTACTTTGATGACGAGCAGTACTTC.

The chain joins TRBV6-6 to TRBJ2-7, with D possibly TRBD1 on 5 matching bases. The CDR3 is 14 residues long. The germline CDR1 and CDR2 sequences are MNHNY and SVGAGI (reference sequence). Trimming shortened V by 7 bases and J by 5 bases, and 18 bases separated the two germline ends. In DNA, the CDR3 is TGTGCCAGCACGCGGACAAGGAACAGGAACGAGCAGTACTTC. Translating it yields CASTRTRNRNEQYF.

The chain combines TRBV27 with TRBJ1-1; 8 bases fit TRBD1. Germline lookup yields CDR1 MNHEY and CDR2 SMNVEV (reference sequence). The CDR3 has 13 residues. V trimming: 4 bases; J trimming: 11 bases; junction bases outside the gene matches: 9. The CDR3 DNA sequence: TGTGCCAGCAGTTACCGGACAGGGATAAGGGCTTTCTTT. It specifies CASSYRTGIRAFF.

The chain combines TRBV3-1 (or the pseudogene TRBV3-2) with TRBJ2-7; D perhaps matches TRBD1 (5 bases). V lost 10 bases to trimming and J lost 6 bases, with 13 bases between them. The CDR3 runs 11 residues. CDR1 is LGHDT, CDR2 YNNKEL, per germline (reference sequence). CDR3 coding DNA: TGTGCCACCTATGGTGGGGCCGAGCAGTACTTC. The encoded protein is CATYGGAEQYF.

V usage is TRBV5-1 and J usage is TRBJ1-5, with D unresolved. Trimming pared 7 bases from V and 4 bases from J, leaving 18 bases between. This CDR3 spans 15 amino acids. Germline V gene lookup returns CDR1 SGHRS and CDR2 YFSETQ. CDR3 sequence: CASHRPRRLNQPQHF. The CDR3 region has the DNA TGCGCCAGCCACCGACCAAGGAGACTGAATCAGCCCCAGCATTTT.

This chain uses TRBV6-5 with TRBJ1-2; TRBD1 is a possible D gene (6 bases). CDR3 length: 14 amino acids. Germline values: CDR1 MNHEY, CDR2 SVGAGI. V dropped 5 bases and J dropped 0 bases, with 10 bases sitting between them. The CDR3 loop reads CASSQGNSNYGYTF. For the CDR3, the DNA is TGTGCCAGCAGTCAGGGGAATTCTAACTATGGCTACACCTTC.

The chain is built from TRBV4-3 and TRBJ1-5; TRBD1 aligns across 8 bases. J was trimmed by 4 bases and V by 1 base; bases with no gene match: 3. The CDR3 spans 15 residues. Germline lookup yields CDR1 LGHNA and CDR2 YSLEER. Here the CDR3 DNA reads TGCGCCAGCAGCCAAGGACAGGGGAGGAATCAGCCCCAGCATTTT. It specifies CASSQGQGRNQPQHF.

This clone was picked up one time. This chain connects TRBV4-3 to TRBJ2-7; TRBD1 matches at 8 bases. Germline assignment: CDR1 LGHNA and CDR2 YSLEER. This CDR3 region has 16 residues. The trim removed 0 bases at V and 0 bases at J, leaving 4 bases unmatched. The CDR3 sequence is CASSQDAGTGSYEQYF. CDR3 DNA: TGCGCCAGCAGCCAAGATGCCGGGACAGGCTCCTACGAGCAGTACTTC.

As DNA, the CDR3 is TGTGCCAGCAGTGAAACTCAGGCGGTGCTAGGGAATTCACCCCTCCACTTT. Its translation: CASSETQAVLGNSPLHF. V gene TRBV2 combines with J gene TRBJ1-6, with D unresolved. The CDR3 consists of 17 residues. Trimming cost V 2 bases and J 7 bases, with 18 bases left between them. The germline V gene encodes CDR1 SNHLY and CDR2 FYNNEI. The full variable domain, with the rest looked up from reference TRBV2 and TRBJ1-6, is EPEVTQTPSHQVTQMGQEVILRCVPISNHLYFYWYRQILGQKVEFLVSFYNNEISEKSEIFDDQFSVERPDGSNFTLKIRSTKLEDSAMYFCASSETQAVLGNSPLHFGNGTRLTVT.

The genes are TRBV6-2 or TRBV6-3 and TRBJ2-7, with D possibly TRBD2 on 6 matching bases. The CDR3 covers 14 residues. The V and J ends lost 3 bases and 7 bases respectively, with 16 bases between them. CDR1 and CDR2 from the germline V gene are MNHEY and SVGEGT. This CDR3 reads CASSYSGVPWEQYF. The CDR3 DNA reads TGTGCCAGCAGTTATTCGGGGGTCCCCTGGGAGCAGTACTTC.

The chain couples TRBV2 to TRBJ1-1; 10 bases line up with TRBD1. The CDR3 loop spans 17 amino acids. Trimming removed 6 bases from V and 0 bases from J; junction bases left unmatched: 10. Germline CDR1 reads SNHLY; CDR2 reads FYNNEI. The CDR3 sequence: CASRDRGRGDLNTEAFF. DNA for the CDR3: TGTGCCAGCAGAGACAGGGGGCGCGGGGACTTGAACACTGAAGCTTTCTTT.

The chain carries TRBV18 and TRBJ1-6, with D hard to call. The CDR3 has 15 amino acids. The ends were cut back, 2 bases at V and 7 bases at J, with 12 bases in the middle. CDR1 is KGHSH and CDR2 is LQKENI in the germline V gene. The DNA for the CDR3 is TGTGCCAGCTCACCAAGTCAGGCAAGGAATTCACCCCTCCACTTT. It is translated as CASSPSQARNSPLHF.